This T cell receptor (beta chain) comes out of a study of Ad26.COV2.S vaccination and SARS-CoV-2 variants. At the level of the study: Each vaccinee took Ad26.COV2.S intramuscularly, once or twice 56 days apart. Study results and caveats: Vaccine recipients had higher spike-specific TCR breadth than placebo recipients.

The treatment: around 19 received Ad26.COV2.S at low or high dose, single or two shots; several received placebo; per-sample allocation not given. The samples date from day 63 after the first vaccine or placebo injection. An adult donor aged 18-55 years was enrolled in Boston. Expressing Wuhan-strain SARS-CoV-2 spike, an Ad26 vector served as the vaccine. CDR1 is LGHNA and CDR2 is YNFKEQ in the germline V gene. Trimming pared 0 bases from V and 7 bases from J, leaving 18 bases between. CDR3 size: 17 residues. This clone was counted once. Its antigen is not known. TCRdb keeps only in-frame clones here, not all; method: immunoSEQ multiplex PCR. In the table there are about 500,000 clones, 70% to 90% of which are singletons.

This sample comprised peripheral blood, obtained in a trial of Ad26.COV2.S vaccine versus placebo. This chain links TRBV4-2 with TRBJ2-2; D unclear. The sequence derives from a person between 18 and 60 years old who received the Ad26.COV2.S COVID-19 vaccine or a placebo. The CDR3 DNA reads TGTGCCAGCAGCCAAGAATTGGTAGCAGGTGAAGGCGGGGAGCTGTTTTTT. Its protein product is CASSQELVAGEGGELFF.